This entry is about one T cell receptor (beta chain). The record originates from a study of blood T cell repertoires in COVID-19. At the level of the study: Acute and convalescent COVID-19 specimens originated in the United States, Italy and Spain.

The ends lost 4 bases at V and 6 bases at J; junction bases unmatched: 10. The CDR3 length is 15 residues. Germline CDR1 SGHVS, CDR2 FNYEAQ. Produced via immunoSEQ multiplex PCR; TCRdb's table is partial and in-frame only. The sample records around 310,000 clones, about 90% being singletons. The chain joins TRBV7-6 to TRBJ1-1; 8 nucleotides line up with TRBD1. The clonotype originates from a middle-aged woman with COVID-19, enrolled during active disease. The sequenced sample was peripheral blood. This CDR3 is CASSSSGGIGAEAFF. The CDR3 DNA reads TGTGCCAGCAGCTCGTCAGGGGGCATAGGAGCTGAAGCTTTCTTT.